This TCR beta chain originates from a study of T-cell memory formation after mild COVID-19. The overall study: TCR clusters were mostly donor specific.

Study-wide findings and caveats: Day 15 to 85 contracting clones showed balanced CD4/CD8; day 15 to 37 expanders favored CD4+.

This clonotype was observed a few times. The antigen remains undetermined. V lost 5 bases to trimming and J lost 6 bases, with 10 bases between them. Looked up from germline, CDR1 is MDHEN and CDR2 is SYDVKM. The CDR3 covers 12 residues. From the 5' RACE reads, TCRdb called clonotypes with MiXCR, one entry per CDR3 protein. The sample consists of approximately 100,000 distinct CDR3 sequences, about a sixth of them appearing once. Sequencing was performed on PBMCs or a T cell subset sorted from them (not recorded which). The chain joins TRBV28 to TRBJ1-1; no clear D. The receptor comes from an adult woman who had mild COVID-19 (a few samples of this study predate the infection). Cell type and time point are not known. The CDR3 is CASSPTTSEAFF. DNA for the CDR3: TGTGCCAGCAGTCCCACCACATCTGAAGCTTTCTTT.